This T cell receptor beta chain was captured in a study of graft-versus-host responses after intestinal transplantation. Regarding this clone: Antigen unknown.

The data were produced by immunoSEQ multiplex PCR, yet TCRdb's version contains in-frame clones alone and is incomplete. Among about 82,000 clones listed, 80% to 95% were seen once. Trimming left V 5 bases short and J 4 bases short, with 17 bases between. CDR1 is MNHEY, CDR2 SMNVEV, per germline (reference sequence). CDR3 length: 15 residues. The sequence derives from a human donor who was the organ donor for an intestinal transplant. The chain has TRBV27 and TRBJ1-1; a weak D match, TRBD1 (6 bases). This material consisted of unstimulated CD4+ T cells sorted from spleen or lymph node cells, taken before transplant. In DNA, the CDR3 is TGTGCCAGCAGTCGTCTATCGACAGGACTCACTGAAGCTTTCTTT. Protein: CASSRLSTGLTEAFF.